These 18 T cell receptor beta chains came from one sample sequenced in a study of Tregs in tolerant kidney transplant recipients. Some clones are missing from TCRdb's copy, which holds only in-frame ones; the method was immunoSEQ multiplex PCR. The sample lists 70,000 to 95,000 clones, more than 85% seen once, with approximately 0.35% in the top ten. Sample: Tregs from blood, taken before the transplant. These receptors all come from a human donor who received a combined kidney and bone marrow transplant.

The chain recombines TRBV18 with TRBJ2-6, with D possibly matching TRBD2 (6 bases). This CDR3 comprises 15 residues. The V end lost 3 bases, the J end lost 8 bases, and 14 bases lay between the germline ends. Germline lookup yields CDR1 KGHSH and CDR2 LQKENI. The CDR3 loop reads CASSPNPRDSNVLTF. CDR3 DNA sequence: TGTGCCAGCTCACCCAACCCCCGGGACTCCAACGTCCTGACTTTC.

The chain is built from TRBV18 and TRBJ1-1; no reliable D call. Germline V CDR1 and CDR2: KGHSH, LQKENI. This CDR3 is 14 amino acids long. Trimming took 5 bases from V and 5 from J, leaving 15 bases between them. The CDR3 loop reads CASSASEGGTEAFF. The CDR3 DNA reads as TGTGCCAGCTCAGCATCAGAGGGCGGTACTGAAGCTTTCTTT.

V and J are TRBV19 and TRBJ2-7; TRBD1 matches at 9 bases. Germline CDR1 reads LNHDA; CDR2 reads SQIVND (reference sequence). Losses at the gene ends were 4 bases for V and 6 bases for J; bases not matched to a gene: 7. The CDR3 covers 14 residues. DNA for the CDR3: TGTGCCAGTAGTAGCGCCGGGACAGGGTTCGAGCAGTACTTC. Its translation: CASSSAGTGFEQYF.

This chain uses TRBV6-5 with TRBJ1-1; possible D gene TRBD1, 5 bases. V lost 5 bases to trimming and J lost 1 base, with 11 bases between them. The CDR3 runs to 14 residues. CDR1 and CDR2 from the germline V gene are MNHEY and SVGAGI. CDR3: CASSTHQGNTEAFF. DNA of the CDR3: TGTGCCAGCAGTACCCATCAGGGGAACACTGAAGCTTTCTTT.

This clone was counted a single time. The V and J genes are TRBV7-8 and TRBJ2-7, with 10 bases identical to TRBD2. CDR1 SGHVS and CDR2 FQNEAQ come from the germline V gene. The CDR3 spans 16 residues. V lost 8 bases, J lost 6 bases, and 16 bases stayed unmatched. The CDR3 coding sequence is TGTGCCAGCGCGTTAGAGGGGCTAGCGGGGGCCCGCGAGCAGTACTTC. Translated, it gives CASALEGLAGAREQYF.

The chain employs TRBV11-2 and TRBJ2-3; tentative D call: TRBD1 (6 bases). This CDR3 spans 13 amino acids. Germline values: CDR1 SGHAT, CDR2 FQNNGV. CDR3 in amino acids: CASTGPYTDTQYF. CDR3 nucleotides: TGTGCTTCCACAGGGCCCTACACAGATACGCAGTATTTT.

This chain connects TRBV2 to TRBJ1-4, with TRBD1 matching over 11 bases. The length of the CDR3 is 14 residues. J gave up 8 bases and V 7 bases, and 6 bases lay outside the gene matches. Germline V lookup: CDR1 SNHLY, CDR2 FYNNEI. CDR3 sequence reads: CASKGQGAKEKLFF. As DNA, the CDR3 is TGTGCCAGCAAAGGACAGGGGGCGAAGGAAAAACTGTTTTTT. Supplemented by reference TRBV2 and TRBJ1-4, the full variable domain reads EPEVTQTPSHQVTQMGQEVILRCVPISNHLYFYWYRQILGQKVEFLVSFYNNEISEKSEIFDDQFSVERPDGSNFTLKIRSTKLEDSAMYFCASKGQGAKEKLFFGSGTQLSVL.

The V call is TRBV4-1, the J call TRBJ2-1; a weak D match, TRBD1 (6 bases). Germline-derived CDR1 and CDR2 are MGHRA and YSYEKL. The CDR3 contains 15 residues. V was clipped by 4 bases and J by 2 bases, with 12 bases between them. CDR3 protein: CASSLQGRAYNEQFF. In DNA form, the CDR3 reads TGCGCCAGCAGCCTACAGGGAAGGGCCTACAATGAGCAGTTCTTC.

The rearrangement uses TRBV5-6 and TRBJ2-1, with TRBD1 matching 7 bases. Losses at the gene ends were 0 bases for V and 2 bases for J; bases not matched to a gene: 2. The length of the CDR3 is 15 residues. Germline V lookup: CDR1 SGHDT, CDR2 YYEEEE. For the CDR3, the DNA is TGTGCCAGCAGCTTGGGAGGGGGCGCCTACAATGAGCAGTTCTTC. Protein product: CASSLGGGAYNEQFF.

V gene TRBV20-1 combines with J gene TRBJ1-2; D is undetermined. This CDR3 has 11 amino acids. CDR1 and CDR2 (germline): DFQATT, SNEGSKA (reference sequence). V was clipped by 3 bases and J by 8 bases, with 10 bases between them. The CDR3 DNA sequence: TGCAGTGCTAGTATGATGACAGGCTACACCTTC. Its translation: CSASMMTGYTF.

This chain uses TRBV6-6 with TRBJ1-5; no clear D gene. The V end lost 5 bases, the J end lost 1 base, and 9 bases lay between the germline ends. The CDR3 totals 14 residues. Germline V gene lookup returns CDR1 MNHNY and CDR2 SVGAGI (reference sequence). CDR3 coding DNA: TGTGCCAGCAGTCGGACGGACAGCAATCAGCCCCAGCATTTT. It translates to CASSRTDSNQPQHF.

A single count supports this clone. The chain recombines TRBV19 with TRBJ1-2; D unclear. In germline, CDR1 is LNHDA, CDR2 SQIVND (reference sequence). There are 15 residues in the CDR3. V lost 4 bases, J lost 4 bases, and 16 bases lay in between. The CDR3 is CASSTTQTTFYGYTF. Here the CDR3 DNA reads TGTGCCAGTAGTACGACCCAGACCACATTCTATGGCTACACCTTC.

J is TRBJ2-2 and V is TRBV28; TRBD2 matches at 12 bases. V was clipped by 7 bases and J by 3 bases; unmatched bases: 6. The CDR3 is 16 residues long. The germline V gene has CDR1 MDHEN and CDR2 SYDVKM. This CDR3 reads CASNLAGGPHTGELFF. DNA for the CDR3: TGTGCCAGCAACCTAGCGGGAGGGCCTCACACCGGGGAGCTGTTTTTT. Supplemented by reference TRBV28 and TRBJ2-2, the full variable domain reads DVKVTQSSRYLVKRTGEKVFLECVQDMDHENMFWYRQDPGLGLRLIYFSYDVKMKEKGDIPEGYSVSREKKERFSLILESASTNQTSMYLCASNLAGGPHTGELFFGEGSRLTVL.

The CDR3 DNA reads as TGTGCCAGCAGGATTCGGACAGGGGGGGATACGCAGTATTTT. Translating it yields CASRIRTGGDTQYF. This sequence joins TRBV7-2 and TRBJ2-3; 10 nucleotides agree with TRBD1. V lost 6 bases to trimming and J lost 6 bases; unmatched junction nucleotides: 6. The CDR3 has 14 residues. Germline V gives CDR1 SGHTA, CDR2 FQGNSA.

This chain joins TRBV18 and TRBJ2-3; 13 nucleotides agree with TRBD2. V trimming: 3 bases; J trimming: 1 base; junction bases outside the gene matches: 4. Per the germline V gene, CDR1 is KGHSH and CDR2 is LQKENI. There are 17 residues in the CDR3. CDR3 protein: CASSPLGLAGRTDTQYF. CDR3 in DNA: TGTGCCAGCTCACCCCTGGGACTAGCGGGACGCACAGATACGCAGTATTTT.

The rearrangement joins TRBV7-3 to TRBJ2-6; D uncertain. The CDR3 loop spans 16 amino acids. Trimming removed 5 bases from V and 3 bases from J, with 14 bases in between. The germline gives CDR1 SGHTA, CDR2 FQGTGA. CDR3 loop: CASSPSGRVGANVLTF. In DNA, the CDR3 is TGTGCCAGCAGCCCCAGTGGAAGGGTTGGGGCCAACGTCCTGACTTTC. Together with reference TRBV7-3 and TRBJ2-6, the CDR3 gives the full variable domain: GAGVSQTPSNKVTEKGKYVELRCDPISGHTALYWYRQSLGQGPEFLIYFQGTGAADDSGLPNDRFFAVRPEGSVSTLKIQRTERGDSAVYLCASSPSGRVGANVLTFGAGSRLTVL.

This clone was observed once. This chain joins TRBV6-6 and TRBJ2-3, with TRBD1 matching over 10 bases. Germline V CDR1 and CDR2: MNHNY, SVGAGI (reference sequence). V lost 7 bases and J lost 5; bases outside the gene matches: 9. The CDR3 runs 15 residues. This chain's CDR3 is CASTPRQGALDTQYF. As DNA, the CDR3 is TGTGCCAGCACCCCCCGACAGGGGGCCTTAGATACGCAGTATTTT.

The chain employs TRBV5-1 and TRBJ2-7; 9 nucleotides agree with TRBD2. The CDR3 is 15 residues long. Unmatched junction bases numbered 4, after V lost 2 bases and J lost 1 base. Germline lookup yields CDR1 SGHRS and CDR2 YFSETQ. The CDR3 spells CASSFLAGDSYEQYF. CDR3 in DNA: TGCGCCAGCAGCTTTTTAGCGGGAGATTCCTACGAGCAGTACTTC.